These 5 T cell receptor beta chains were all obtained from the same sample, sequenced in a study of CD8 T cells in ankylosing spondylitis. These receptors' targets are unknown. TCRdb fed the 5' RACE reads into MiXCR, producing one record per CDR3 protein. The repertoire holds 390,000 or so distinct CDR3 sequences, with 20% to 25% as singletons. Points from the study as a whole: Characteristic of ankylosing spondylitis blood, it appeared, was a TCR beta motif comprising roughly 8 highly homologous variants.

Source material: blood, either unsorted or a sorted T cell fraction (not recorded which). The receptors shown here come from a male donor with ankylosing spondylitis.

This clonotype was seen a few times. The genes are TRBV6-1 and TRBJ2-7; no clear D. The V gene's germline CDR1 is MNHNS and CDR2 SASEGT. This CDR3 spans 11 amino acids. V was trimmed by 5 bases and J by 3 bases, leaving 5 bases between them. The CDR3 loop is CASSWLYEQYF. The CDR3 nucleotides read TGTGCCAGCAGTTGGCTCTACGAGCAGTACTTC.

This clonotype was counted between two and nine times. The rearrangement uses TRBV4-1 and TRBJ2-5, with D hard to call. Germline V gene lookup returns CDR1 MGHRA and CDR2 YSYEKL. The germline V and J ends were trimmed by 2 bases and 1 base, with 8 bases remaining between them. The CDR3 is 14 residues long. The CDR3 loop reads CASSQRWTQETQYF. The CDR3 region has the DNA TGCGCCAGCAGCCAACGTTGGACCCAAGAGACCCAGTACTTC.

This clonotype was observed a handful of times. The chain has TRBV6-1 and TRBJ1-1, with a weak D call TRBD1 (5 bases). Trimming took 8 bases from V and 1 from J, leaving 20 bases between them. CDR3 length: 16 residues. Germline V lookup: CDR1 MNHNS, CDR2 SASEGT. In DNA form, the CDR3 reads TGTGCCAGCTCCCACCCCCGGGCGGGGCAGAACACTGAAGCTTTCTTT. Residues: CASSHPRAGQNTEAFF.

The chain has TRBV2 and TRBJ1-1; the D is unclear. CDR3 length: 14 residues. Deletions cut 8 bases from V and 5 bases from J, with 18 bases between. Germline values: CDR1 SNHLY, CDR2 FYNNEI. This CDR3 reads CASRGISAGTEAFF. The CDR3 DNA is TGTGCCAGCCGGGGAATTTCGGCGGGGACTGAAGCTTTCTTT. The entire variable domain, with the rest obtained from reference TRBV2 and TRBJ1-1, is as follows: EPEVTQTPSHQVTQMGQEVILRCVPISNHLYFYWYRQILGQKVEFLVSFYNNEISEKSEIFDDQFSVERPDGSNFTLKIRSTKLEDSAMYFCASRGISAGTEAFFGQGTRLTVV.

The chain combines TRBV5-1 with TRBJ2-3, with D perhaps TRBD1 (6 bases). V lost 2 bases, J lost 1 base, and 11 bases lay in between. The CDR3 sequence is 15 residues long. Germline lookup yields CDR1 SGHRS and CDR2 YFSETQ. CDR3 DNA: TGCGCCAGCAGCTTAACGGCAGGGGGCACAGATACGCAGTATTTT. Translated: CASSLTAGGTDTQYF.